These 18 T cell receptor beta chains originate from one sample sequenced in a study of blood T cells in healthy people across ages. A sample-barcoded 5' primer and a J-beta primer mix were used in a second PCR of about 7 to 12 cycles. MiXCR, applied by TCRdb to the 5' RACE reads, yields one record per CDR3 protein. The sample has 540,000 or so distinct CDR3 sequences, more than 45% seen once. Sample: blood. The source of these receptors is a man older than 75 in good health.

The rearrangement uses TRBV7-9 and TRBJ1-4, with D unclear. The CDR3 length is 15 residues. V was trimmed by 1 base and J by 7 bases, leaving 13 bases between them. Germline assignment: CDR1 SEHNR and CDR2 FQNEAQ (reference sequence). The CDR3 here is CASSLEAGRGEKLFF. The CDR3 nucleotides are TGTGCCAGCAGCTTAGAGGCTGGACGGGGTGAAAAACTGTTTTTT.

This chain joins TRBV20-1 and TRBJ2-1; 10 bases fit TRBD1. This CDR3 is 14 amino acids long. Germline V gene sequence: CDR1 DFQATT, CDR2 SNEGSKA (reference sequence). V was pared by 3 bases and J by 6 bases, with 5 bases of the junction left unmatched. In DNA form, the CDR3 reads TGCAGTGCTAGCCGGACAGGGGGGGTCAATGAGCAGTTCTTC. Translation gives CSASRTGGVNEQFF.

This clonotype has ten or more counts. With a much larger clone just one base away, this may be a read error. The genes are TRBV12-3 or TRBV12-4 and TRBJ2-3, with 9 nucleotides matching TRBD2. The CDR3 consists of 14 residues. V gave up 6 bases and J gave up 5 bases; unmatched junction bases: 6. Here the CDR3 DNA reads TGTGCCAGCAGGAGCGGGGGGATGGGAGATACGCAGTATTTT. Protein product: CASRSGGMGDTQYF.

The J gene is TRBJ2-7, the V gene TRBV20-1, with D tentatively TRBD1 (6 bases). Germline CDR1 is DFQATT and CDR2 is SNEGSKA (reference sequence). The CDR3 covers 14 residues. V lost 6 bases to trimming and J lost 0 bases, with 15 bases between them. In DNA, the CDR3 is TGCAGTGCCTCCGGGACACCGAGCTCCTACGAGCAGTACTTC. This translates into CSASGTPSSYEQYF.

This chain uses TRBV6-1 with TRBJ2-1, with D perhaps TRBD1 (6 bases). The J call is doubtful: the DNA matches TRBJ2-7 better. CDR1 is MNHNS and CDR2 is SASEGT in the germline V gene. The CDR3 spans 15 residues. CDR3 residues: CASSRGLTGYNEQYF. Written as DNA, the CDR3 is TGTGCCAGCAGCCGAGGACTGACAGGCTACAATGAGCAGTACTTC.

Comment on this clonotype: A much larger clone differs from this one at a single base, so this may be a read error. This sequence joins TRBV6-5 and TRBJ2-7; 7 bases are a match to TRBD1. Germline V gene lookup returns CDR1 MNHEY and CDR2 SVGAGI. This CDR3 contains 14 residues. The CDR3: CASCPGQGVYEQCF. The DNA for the CDR3 is TGTGCCAGCTGTCCGGGGCAGGGGGTGTACGAGCAGTGCTTC.

V is TRBV20-1 and J is TRBJ2-1; D ambiguous. The germline CDR1 and CDR2 sequences are DFQATT and SNEGSKA (reference sequence). This CDR3 region has 14 residues. Trimming shortened V by 0 bases and J by 9 bases, and 15 bases separated the two germline ends. CDR3 DNA sequence: TGCAGTGCTAGAGACCCCCGGGTCTGGGGTGAGCAGTTCTTC. It is translated as CSARDPRVWGEQFF.

This clonotype was counted between two and nine times. The chain uses TRBV21-1 and TRBJ2-7; the table gives TRBD2 as D, unverified against the DNA. TRBV21-1 is flagged as a pseudogene. This CDR3 spans 16 amino acids. CDR3 DNA: TGTGCCAGCAACCGGACTAGCGGGAGCTCCAGGGACGAGCAGTACTTC. Its translation: CASNRTSGSSRDEQYF.

This clonotype occurred a few times. The chain couples TRBV7-2 to TRBJ2-3; D ambiguous. The CDR3 is made up of 14 amino acids. The V gene's germline CDR1 is SGHTA and CDR2 FQGNSA. The V and J ends lost 1 base and 4 bases respectively, with 9 bases between them. In DNA, the CDR3 is TGTGCCAGCAGCTTAGATTATGGGTCAGATACGCAGTATTTT. It specifies CASSLDYGSDTQYF.

This clonotype occurred a few times. The chain carries TRBV7-2 and TRBJ2-5; D is possibly TRBD1 (6 bases). The germline CDR1 and CDR2 sequences are SGHTA and FQGNSA. The CDR3 sequence is 16 residues long. The germline V and J ends were trimmed by 1 base and 1 base, with 13 bases remaining between them. DNA for the CDR3: TGTGCCAGCAGCTTAGGGGACACAACATTCCAAGAGACCCAGTACTTC. Translation: CASSLGDTTFQETQYF.

This CDR3 reads CSAARGGGPVGELFF. The CDR3 bases are TGCAGTGCTGCCCGGGGGGGAGGGCCAGTCGGGGAGCTGTTTTTT. This sequence joins TRBV20-1 and TRBJ2-2; 8 bases align to TRBD2. From germline, CDR1 is DFQATT and CDR2 SNEGSKA (reference sequence). The CDR3 length is 15 residues. V shed 5 bases, J shed 7 bases, and the junction held 12 bases outside the gene matches.

This clonotype appeared once. A much larger clone differs by one base, so this may be a read error. CDR3 in amino acids: CASCLKERGFPDTQYF. For the CDR3, the DNA is TGTGCCAGCTGCCTAAAGGAGCGGGGCTTCCCAGATACGCAGTATTTT. The chain carries TRBV4-2 and TRBJ2-3; 7 bases are a match to TRBD2. CDR1 LGHNA and CDR2 YNFKEQ come from the germline V gene. The CDR3 totals 16 residues. J gave up 4 bases and V 8 bases, and 15 bases lay outside the gene matches.

To note about this clonotype: The junction shows a germline mismatch at one end, possibly a read error. The rearrangement links TRBV10-3 to TRBJ2-1; 14 bases map to TRBD2. This CDR3 has 17 residues. Germline V lookup: CDR1 ENHRY, CDR2 SYGVKD. CDR3 DNA sequence: TGTGCCACCAGTTCTGAGACTAGCGGGGGGGCCAGGAATGAGCAGTTCTTC. Amino acid sequence: CATSSETSGGARNEQFF.

The rearrangement joins TRBV10-3 to TRBJ2-7; D is undetermined. This CDR3 spans 11 amino acids. Between the trimmed V and J ends, which lost 0 bases and 7 bases, there was a span of 4 bases. Germline V gene sequence: CDR1 ENHRY, CDR2 SYGVKD. CDR3 protein: CAISESSEQYF. The CDR3 nucleotides are TGTGCCATCAGTGAGTCGAGTGAGCAGTACTTC.

The chain has TRBV28 and TRBJ2-7, with TRBD1 identical over 9 bases. The germline CDR1 and CDR2 sequences are MDHEN and SYDVKM. This CDR3 is 16 amino acids long. The trim removed 5 bases at V and 1 base at J, leaving 9 bases unmatched. In nucleotides, the CDR3 is TGTGCCAGCAGTCGATCCGGGACAGGGCTTTCCTACGAGCAGTACTTC. Residues: CASSRSGTGLSYEQYF. Filled out from reference TRBV28 and TRBJ2-7, the complete variable domain reads DVKVTQSSRYLVKRTGEKVFLECVQDMDHENMFWYRQDPGLGLRLIYFSYDVKMKEKGDIPEGYSVSREKKERFSLILESASTNQTSMYLCASSRSGTGLSYEQYFGPGTRLTVT.

J is TRBJ2-6 and V is TRBV9; D gene uncertain. Per germline, CDR1 SGDLS and CDR2 YYNGEE. V was shortened by 4 bases and J by 5 bases, with 7 bases between the two germline ends. This CDR3 comprises 13 residues. This CDR3 is CASSPGWANVLTF. CDR3 coding DNA: TGTGCCAGCAGCCCCGGGTGGGCCAACGTCCTGACTTTC.

This chain connects TRBV30 to TRBJ1-2; D may be TRBD1 (5 bases). Trimming cost V 2 bases and J 4 bases, with 11 bases left between them. Germline-derived CDR1 and CDR2 are GTSNPN and SVGIG (reference sequence). There are 13 residues in the CDR3. CDR3 in amino acids: CAWSPRQFYGYTF. The CDR3 bases are TGTGCCTGGAGTCCTAGACAGTTCTATGGCTACACCTTC. Full variable domain (rest looked up from reference TRBV30 and TRBJ1-2): SQTIHQWPATLVQPVGSPLSLECTVEGTSNPNLYWYRQAAGRGLQLLFYSVGIGQISSEVPQNLSASRPQDRQFILSSKKLLLSDSGFYLCAWSPRQFYGYTFGSGTRLTVV.

In this sample, this clonotype turned up many times. The V and J genes are TRBV6-5 and TRBJ2-1; D unclear. The germline V gene has CDR1 MNHEY and CDR2 SVGAGI. V dropped 4 bases and J dropped 2 bases, with 3 bases sitting between them. The CDR3 is made up of 12 amino acids. The CDR3 DNA reads as TGTGCCAGCAGTTCCGCCTACAATGAGCAGTTCTTC. Translating it yields CASSSAYNEQFF.